This is a list of T cell receptor beta chains from one sample in a study of CD8 T cells in ankylosing spondylitis. TCRdb fed the 5' RACE reads into MiXCR, producing one record per CDR3 protein. This table has a few hundred thousand distinct CDR3 sequences, about 24% appearing once. The specimen sequenced was blood, either unsorted or a sorted T cell fraction (not recorded which). The receptor set was obtained from a male donor with ankylosing spondylitis or in good health (not recorded which). CDR3s include the opening cysteine and the closing phenylalanine or tryptophan. A D gene is named only where the DNA matches it firmly. Not all rows give a size; the values are once, few, many and, for expanded clones, a class.

cdr3_length: 16; clone_size: many; d_call: TRBD2; j_call: TRBJ2-5; v_call: TRBV5-1; cdr3_nt: TGCGCCAGCAGCCGCGGACTAGCGGGGGAACAAGAGACCCAGTACTTC; cdr3_aa: CASSRGLAGEQETQYF
cdr3_length: 15; clone_size: few; d_call: -; j_call: TRBJ2-3; v_call: TRBV7-9; cdr3_nt: TGTGCCAGCAGCTTAACCGGGGCCCCCACAGATACGCAGTATTTT; cdr3_aa: CASSLTGAPTDTQYF
cdr3_length: 13; clone_size: -; d_call: -; j_call: TRBJ1-1; v_call: TRBV29-1; cdr3_nt: TGCAGCGGGTTACGGGGGAGGAACACTGAAGCTTTCTTT; cdr3_aa: CSGLRGRNTEAFF
cdr3_length: 16; clone_size: -; d_call: -; j_call: TRBJ2-7; v_call: TRBV10-3; cdr3_nt: TGTGCCATCAGTGAAAAAACCCGCACGGGAACCCACGAGCAGTACTTC; cdr3_aa: CAISEKTRTGTHEQYF
cdr3_length: 12; clone_size: -; d_call: -; j_call: TRBJ2-5; v_call: TRBV20-1; cdr3_nt: TGCAGTGCTAGAGATAAGGTTAAGACCCAGTACTTC; cdr3_aa: CSARDKVKTQYF
cdr3_length: 14; clone_size: -; d_call: TRBD1; j_call: TRBJ2-5; v_call: TRBV27; cdr3_nt: TGTGCCAGCAGGCCGGACAGGTACCAAGAGACCCAGTACTTC; cdr3_aa: CASRPDRYQETQYF
cdr3_length: 14; clone_size: many; d_call: -; j_call: TRBJ2-1; v_call: TRBV7-8; cdr3_nt: TGTGCCAGCAGCCACGTCTATATGGGGGGTGAGCAGTTCTTC; cdr3_aa: CASSHVYMGGEQFF
cdr3_length: 13; clone_size: -; d_call: TRBD1; j_call: TRBJ2-1; v_call: TRBV7-2; cdr3_nt: TGTGCCAGCAGCAAAGACGGACAGGCCAAGCAGTTCTTC; cdr3_aa: CASSKDGQAKQFF
cdr3_length: 13; clone_size: -; d_call: -; j_call: TRBJ2-7; v_call: TRBV20-1; cdr3_nt: TGCAGTGCTAGGGGCAGGAGTAGATACGAGCAGTACTTC; cdr3_aa: CSARGRSRYEQYF
cdr3_length: 15; clone_size: many; d_call: -; j_call: TRBJ2-7; v_call: TRBV5-6; cdr3_nt: TGTGCCAGCAGCTTGGCCTCCGACCTGATGCACGAGCAGTACTTC; cdr3_aa: CASSLASDLMHEQYF
cdr3_length: 12; clone_size: -; d_call: -; j_call: TRBJ2-7; v_call: TRBV20-1; cdr3_nt: TGCAGCGCTATGGGAAAGTCCTACGAGCAGTACTTC; cdr3_aa: CSAMGKSYEQYF
cdr3_length: 14; clone_size: many; d_call: -; j_call: TRBJ1-2; v_call: TRBV5-5; cdr3_nt: TGTGCCAGCAGCTTGGACAGGGCGAACTATGGCTACACCTTC; cdr3_aa: CASSLDRANYGYTF
cdr3_length: 15; clone_size: -; d_call: TRBD1; j_call: TRBJ2-7; v_call: TRBV2; cdr3_nt: TGTGCCAGCAGTGACCCGGGACAGGGCACCTCCGAGCAGTACTTC; cdr3_aa: CASSDPGQGTSEQYF
cdr3_length: 16; clone_size: -; d_call: -; j_call: TRBJ2-1; v_call: TRBV7-2; cdr3_nt: TGTGCCAGCAGCTCTAGAGGCCTTACACTTTACAATGAGCAGTTCTTC; cdr3_aa: CASSSRGLTLYNEQFF
cdr3_length: 14; clone_size: many; d_call: TRBD2; j_call: TRBJ2-3; v_call: TRBV5-1; cdr3_nt: TGCGCCAGCAGCTTGGGCGGGGGTGCAGATACGCAGTATTTT; cdr3_aa: CASSLGGGADTQYF
cdr3_length: 12; clone_size: few; d_call: -; j_call: TRBJ2-1; v_call: TRBV12-5; cdr3_nt: TGTGCTAGTGGTTTCGGTTACAATGAGCAGTTCTTC; cdr3_aa: CASGFGYNEQFF
cdr3_length: 19; clone_size: -; d_call: -; j_call: TRBJ2-7; v_call: TRBV20-1; cdr3_nt: TGCAGTGCTAGGTCGGTCGGGTCGGAGCAAACCAAACCGCGTTACGAGCAGTACTTC; cdr3_aa: CSARSVGSEQTKPRYEQYF
cdr3_length: 15; clone_size: many; d_call: TRBD1; j_call: TRBJ1-1; v_call: TRBV2; cdr3_nt: TGTGCCAGCAGTGCGAGACAGGGGGACTTGGCTGAAGCTTTCTTT; cdr3_aa: CASSARQGDLAEAFF
cdr3_length: 14; clone_size: few; d_call: TRBD1; j_call: TRBJ2-7; v_call: TRBV20-1; cdr3_nt: TGCAGTGCTAGAGACGGACAGGGGACATACGAGCAGTACTTC; cdr3_aa: CSARDGQGTYEQYF
cdr3_length: 17; clone_size: -; d_call: TRBD1; j_call: TRBJ1-3; v_call: TRBV5-1; cdr3_nt: TGCGCCAGCAGCCGAGGACAGGGGGCTACTTCTGGAAACACCATATATTTT; cdr3_aa: CASSRGQGATSGNTIYF
cdr3_length: 12; clone_size: few; d_call: -; j_call: TRBJ1-2; v_call: TRBV29-1; cdr3_nt: TGCAGCGTTGAAAAAGGGGACTATGGCTACACCTTC; cdr3_aa: CSVEKGDYGYTF
cdr3_length: 15; clone_size: many; d_call: TRBD1; j_call: TRBJ1-1; v_call: TRBV5-5; cdr3_nt: TGTGCCAGCAGCTTATCGACAGGGCCGAACACTGAAGCTTTCTTT; cdr3_aa: CASSLSTGPNTEAFF
cdr3_length: 12; clone_size: many; d_call: -; j_call: TRBJ2-7; v_call: TRBV5-1; cdr3_nt: TGCGCCAGCAGCCCCAACTCCTACGAGCAGTACTTC; cdr3_aa: CASSPNSYEQYF
cdr3_length: 14; clone_size: -; d_call: -; j_call: TRBJ2-4; v_call: TRBV6-4; cdr3_nt: TGTGCCACCGGGGGGCCAGGGGTCGAAAACATTCAGTACTTC; cdr3_aa: CATGGPGVENIQYF
cdr3_length: 14; clone_size: many; d_call: -; j_call: TRBJ2-6; v_call: TRBV15; cdr3_nt: TGTGCCACCAGCAGGGAAGGGACGGTTAGTGTCCTGACTTTC; cdr3_aa: CATSREGTVSVLTF
cdr3_length: 14; clone_size: once; d_call: -; j_call: TRBJ1-5; v_call: TRBV15; cdr3_nt: TGTGCCACCAGCAGAGATGGGGGCAATCAGCCCCAGCATTTT; cdr3_aa: CATSRDGGNQPQHF
cdr3_length: 11; clone_size: -; d_call: -; j_call: TRBJ1-1; v_call: TRBV29-1; cdr3_nt: TGCAGCGTTGTGGTGAACACTGAAGCTTTCTTT; cdr3_aa: CSVVVNTEAFF
cdr3_length: 15; clone_size: -; d_call: -; j_call: TRBJ2-6; v_call: TRBV10-3; cdr3_nt: TGTGCCATCAGTGATAGCTACTCTGGGGCCAACGTCCTGACTTTC; cdr3_aa: CAISDSYSGANVLTF
cdr3_length: 14; clone_size: many; d_call: -; j_call: TRBJ2-1; v_call: TRBV12-3/TRBV12-4; cdr3_nt: TGTGCCAGCAGTTTAGCCCTTTCCTACAATGAGCAGTTCTTC; cdr3_aa: CASSLALSYNEQFF
cdr3_length: 15; clone_size: few; d_call: -; j_call: TRBJ2-3; v_call: TRBV20-1; cdr3_nt: TGCAGTGCTCCTGTAGCGGACCTCCTCACAGATACGCAGTATTTT; cdr3_aa: CSAPVADLLTDTQYF
cdr3_length: 14; clone_size: -; d_call: -; j_call: TRBJ2-3; v_call: TRBV7-3; cdr3_nt: TGTGCCAGCAGCCAGGGGACCCACACAGATACGCAGTATTTT; cdr3_aa: CASSQGTHTDTQYF
cdr3_length: 14; clone_size: few; d_call: -; j_call: TRBJ2-1; v_call: TRBV12-3/TRBV12-4; cdr3_nt: TGTGCCAGCAGTAGGGCGAGAATGGGCAATGAGCAGTTCTTC; cdr3_aa: CASSRARMGNEQFF
cdr3_length: 14; clone_size: many; d_call: -; j_call: TRBJ2-7; v_call: TRBV7-2; cdr3_nt: TGTGCCAGCAGCTTAGATAGCGGCTCCTACGAGCAGTACTTC; cdr3_aa: CASSLDSGSYEQYF
cdr3_length: 16; clone_size: few; d_call: -; j_call: TRBJ1-1; v_call: TRBV7-2; cdr3_nt: TGTGCCAGCAGCTTAGTGGGGGGGGCCATGAACACTGAAGCTTTCTTT; cdr3_aa: CASSLVGGAMNTEAFF
cdr3_length: 15; clone_size: few; d_call: -; j_call: TRBJ2-2; v_call: TRBV20-1; cdr3_nt: TGCAGTGCTAGAGATCCCGTTCGCCCCCCCGGGGAGCTGTTTTTT; cdr3_aa: CSARDPVRPPGELFF